This TCR beta chain was captured in a study of blood T cell repertoires in COVID-19. On the study more broadly: Material from acute and convalescent COVID-19 was sourced from the United States, Italy and Spain. PBMCs, B-cell-depleted T cells, or T cells were the source of the cDNA or gDNA that made up the material.

Germline trimming cut 5 bases from V and 15 bases from J; bases unmatched to any gene: 15. The CDR3 runs to 14 residues. Germline V gene sequence: CDR1 SGHVS, CDR2 FNYEAQ. In the authors' methods: Cell counts per sample came from amplifying reference gene primers. The assay was immunoSEQ multiplex PCR, and TCRdb's table has in-frame clones only and misses some. V and J calls and clone size are copied from that table; D and trimming were computed from the DNA. Among about 7,000 clones listed, approximately 86% were seen once. The sample taken for sequencing was peripheral blood. This rearrangement joins TRBV7-6 to TRBJ2-1; 8 bases are shared with TRBD2. This sequence originates from a human donor in a cohort sampled during active COVID-19. As DNA, the CDR3 is TGTGCCAGCAGCCTGGGCGGTTTCGCGGGGGGTTGGTTCTTC. Protein sequence: CASSLGGFAGGWFF.